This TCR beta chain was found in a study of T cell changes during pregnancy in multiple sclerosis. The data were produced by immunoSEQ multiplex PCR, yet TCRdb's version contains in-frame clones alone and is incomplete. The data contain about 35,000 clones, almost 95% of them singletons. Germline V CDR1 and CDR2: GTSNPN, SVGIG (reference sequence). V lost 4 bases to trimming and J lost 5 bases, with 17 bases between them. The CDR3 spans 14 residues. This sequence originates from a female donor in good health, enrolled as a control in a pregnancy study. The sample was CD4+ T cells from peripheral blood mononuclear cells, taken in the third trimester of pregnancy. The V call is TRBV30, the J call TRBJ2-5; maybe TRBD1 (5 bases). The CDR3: CAWNVKRGSETQYF. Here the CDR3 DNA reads TGTGCCTGGAACGTAAAAAGGGGTTCGGAGACCCAGTACTTC.